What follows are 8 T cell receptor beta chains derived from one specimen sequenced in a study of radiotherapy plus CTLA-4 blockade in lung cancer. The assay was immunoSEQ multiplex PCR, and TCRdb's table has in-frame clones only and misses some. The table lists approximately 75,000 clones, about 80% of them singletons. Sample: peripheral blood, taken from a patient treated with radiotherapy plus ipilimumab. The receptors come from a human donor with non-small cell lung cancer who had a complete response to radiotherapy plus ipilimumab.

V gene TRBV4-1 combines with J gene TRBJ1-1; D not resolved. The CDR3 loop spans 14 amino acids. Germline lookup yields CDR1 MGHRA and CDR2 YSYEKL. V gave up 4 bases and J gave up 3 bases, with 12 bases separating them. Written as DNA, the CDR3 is TGCGCCAGCAGCCCCCTCCCGGGTTACACTGAAGCTTTCTTT. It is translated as CASSPLPGYTEAFF.

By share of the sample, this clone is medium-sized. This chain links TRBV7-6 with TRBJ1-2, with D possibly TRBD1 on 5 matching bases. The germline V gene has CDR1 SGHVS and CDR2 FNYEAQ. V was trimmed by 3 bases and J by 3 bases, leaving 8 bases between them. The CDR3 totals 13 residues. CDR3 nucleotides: TGTGCCAGCAGCTTGCCAGGGTACTATGGCTACACCTTC. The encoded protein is CASSLPGYYGYTF.

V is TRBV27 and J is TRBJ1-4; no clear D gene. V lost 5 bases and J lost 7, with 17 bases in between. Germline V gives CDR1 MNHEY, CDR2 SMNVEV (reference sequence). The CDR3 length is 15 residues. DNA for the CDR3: TGTGCCAGCAGTACATACAGAACCAATGTTGAAAAACTGTTTTTT. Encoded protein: CASSTYRTNVEKLFF.

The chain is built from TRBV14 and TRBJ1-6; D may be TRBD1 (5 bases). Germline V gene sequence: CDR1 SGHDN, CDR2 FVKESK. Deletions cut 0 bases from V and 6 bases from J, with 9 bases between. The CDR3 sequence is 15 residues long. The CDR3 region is CASSQEGRANSPLHF. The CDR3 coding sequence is TGTGCCAGCAGCCAAGAGGGCAGGGCTAATTCACCCCTCCACTTT.

The CDR3 bases are TGTGCCAGCAGCCCCCGCGGGACATCAGCCTTATTGCAGTTCTTC. Protein: CASSPRGTSALLQFF. This chain connects TRBV7-9 to TRBJ2-1; D may be TRBD1 or TRBD2 (6 bases each). V lost 5 bases and J lost 12, with 23 bases in between. The CDR3 contains 15 residues. CDR1 is SEHNR and CDR2 is FQNEAQ in the germline V gene (reference sequence).

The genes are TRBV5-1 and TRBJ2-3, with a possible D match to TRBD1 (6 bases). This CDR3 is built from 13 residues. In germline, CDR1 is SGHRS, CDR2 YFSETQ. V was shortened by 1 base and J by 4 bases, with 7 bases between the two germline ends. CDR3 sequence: CASSLSGADTQYF. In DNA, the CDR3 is TGCGCCAGCAGCTTGTCAGGGGCAGATACGCAGTATTTT.

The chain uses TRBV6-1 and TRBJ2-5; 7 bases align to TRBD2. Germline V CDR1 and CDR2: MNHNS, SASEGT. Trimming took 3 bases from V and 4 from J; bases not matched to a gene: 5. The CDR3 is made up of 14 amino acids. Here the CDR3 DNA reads TGTGCCAGCAGTGATCGACTAGCAGGAGAGACCCAGTACTTC. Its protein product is CASSDRLAGETQYF.

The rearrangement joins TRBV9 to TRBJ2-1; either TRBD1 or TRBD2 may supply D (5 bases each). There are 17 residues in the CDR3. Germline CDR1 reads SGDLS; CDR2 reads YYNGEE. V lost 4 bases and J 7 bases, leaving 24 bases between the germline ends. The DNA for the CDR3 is TGTGCCAGCAGCTCCCATAGGGGTGGGGGAGCGCGGAATGAGCAGTTCTTC. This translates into CASSSHRGGGARNEQFF.